The subject of this entry is one TCR beta chain. The antigen is undetermined. Isolated RNA was reverse transcribed in full, so expressed TCRB transcripts were sequenced. About 3.57 million reads per sample on average were obtained from naive, central memory and regulatory T cell samples. Libraries were prepared by immunoSEQ multiplex PCR; TCRdb keeps only in-frame clonotypes and omits some of them. The table shows some 700,000 clones, with 13% occurring only once. The sample belongs to a study of beta chain features in type 1 diabetes. Study-level results: Type 1 diabetes patients had moderately but significantly shorter TCRB CDR3s in all four CD4+ subsets.

Trimming removed 6 bases from V and 6 bases from J; junction bases left unmatched: 7. Germline CDR1 is MDHEN and CDR2 is SYDVKM. This CDR3 has 14 residues. The genes are TRBV28 and TRBJ2-2; 7 bases line up with TRBD1. Source material: naive CD4+ T cells from blood. The clonotype comes from a young man with type 1 diabetes. This chain's CDR3 is CASRSGQRPGELFF. Written as DNA, the CDR3 is TGTGCCAGCAGGTCGGGACAGCGTCCCGGGGAGCTGTTTTTT. Looking up the rest from reference TRBV28 and TRBJ2-2 gives the full variable domain: DVKVTQSSRYLVKRTGEKVFLECVQDMDHENMFWYRQDPGLGLRLIYFSYDVKMKEKGDIPEGYSVSREKKERFSLILESASTNQTSMYLCASRSGQRPGELFFGEGSRLTVL.